This TCR beta chain was sequenced for a study of shared clonotypes between healthy human individuals. Findings and caveats of the study: Across four donors, naive CD4 shared roughly 5%, naive CD8 3% to 3.5%, memory CD4 roughly 2.3%, memory CD8 around 0.36%. Generation probability values for non-shared clonotypes were lower than those for clonotypes shared by all four donors.

This CDR3 has 15 residues. The germline V gene has CDR1 MNHNS and CDR2 SASEGT. Trimming shortened V by 1 base and J by 4 bases, and 13 bases separated the two germline ends. The data were produced by immunoSEQ multiplex PCR, yet TCRdb's version contains in-frame clones alone and is incomplete. The table has about 2.4 million clones, approximately 90% seen once. A CD45RA+ naive subset and a CD45RA-negative memory subset were split from CD4+ cells. For this clone: Its target is not known.

Specimen: naive CD4+ T cells sorted from blood. Subset defined: CD45RA+ positively selected. This TCR was recovered from a man between 18 and 35 years old in good health. The chain uses TRBV6-1 and TRBJ1-2, with D perhaps TRBD1 (6 bases). DNA of the CDR3: TGTGCCAGCAGTGAAGGCGGTTTGGGGGCCTATGGCTACACCTTC. Its translation is CASSEGGLGAYGYTF.